Only a few counts were recorded for the clone carrying this T cell receptor beta chain. The germline gene is not matched at one end of the junction; a read error may be the cause. CDR3 length: 13 residues. Germline-derived CDR1 and CDR2 are SGHRS and YFSETQ. In TCRdb, the 5' RACE reads were re-called with MiXCR into one record per CDR3 protein. The table has 600,000 to 700,000 distinct CDR3 sequences, about 20% seen once; the top ten hold 4% to 4.5%. The sample originates from a study of identical twins. These data are also associated with another study on T cells expressing NK-cell markers. That source adds: Uncertainty persisted over the HCMV specificity of expanded NKG2C+ T cell clones.

The chain recombines TRBV5-1 with TRBJ2-3; TRBD1 aligns across 7 bases. Sequenced input: PBMCs. This receptor was obtained from a woman aged 18-35 years in good health. The CDR3 coding sequence is TGCGCCAGCAGCGCGACAGGGAGAGATACGCAGGATTTT. Amino acid sequence: CASSATGRDTQDF.